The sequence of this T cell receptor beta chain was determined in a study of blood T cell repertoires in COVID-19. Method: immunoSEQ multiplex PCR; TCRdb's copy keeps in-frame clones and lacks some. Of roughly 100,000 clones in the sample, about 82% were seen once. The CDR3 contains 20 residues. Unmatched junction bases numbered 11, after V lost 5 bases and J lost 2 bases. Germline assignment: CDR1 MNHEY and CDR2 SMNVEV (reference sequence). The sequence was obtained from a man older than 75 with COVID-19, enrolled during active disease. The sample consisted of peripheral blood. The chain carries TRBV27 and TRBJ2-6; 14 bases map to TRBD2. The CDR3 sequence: CASSPQTSGRAPPGANVLTF. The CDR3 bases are TGTGCCAGCAGTCCGCAGACTAGCGGGAGGGCCCCCCCTGGGGCCAACGTCCTGACTTTC.